The present entry profiles one T cell receptor (beta chain) with its context. The entry originates in a study of T cells in narcolepsy. V was pared by 4 bases and J by 3 bases, with 9 bases between. Germline V gene data show CDR1 as SQVTM and CDR2 as ANQGSEA. The CDR3 has 12 amino acids. The repertoire was sequenced with immunoSEQ multiplex PCR; TCRdb's copy has only in-frame clones and lacks some. The sample holds 30,000 to 45,000 clones, roughly 84% seen once. The receptor comes from a human donor with narcolepsy. This rearrangement joins TRBV29-1 to TRBJ1-2; D is undetermined. Sequencing used CD45RA- memory CD4+ T cells from PBMCs. CDR3 loop: CSVGDGDYGYTF. The DNA of the CDR3 is TGCAGCGTTGGAGACGGAGACTATGGCTACACCTTC.